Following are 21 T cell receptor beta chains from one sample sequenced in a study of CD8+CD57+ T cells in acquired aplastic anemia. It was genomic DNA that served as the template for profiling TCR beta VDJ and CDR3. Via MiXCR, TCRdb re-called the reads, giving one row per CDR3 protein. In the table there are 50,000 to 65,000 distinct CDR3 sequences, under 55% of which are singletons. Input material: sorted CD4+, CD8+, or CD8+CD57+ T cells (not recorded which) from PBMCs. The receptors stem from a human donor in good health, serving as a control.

The CDR3 DNA reads TGTGCCACCAGCAGACTCGGGGGAACCATCACAGATACGCAGTATTTT. It is translated as CATSRLGGTITDTQYF. The rearrangement links TRBV15 to TRBJ2-3; TRBD2 is a possible D gene (6 bases). The germline CDR1 and CDR2 sequences are LNHNV and YYDKDF (reference sequence). This CDR3 is built from 16 residues. V lost 2 bases and J 2 bases, leaving 14 bases between the germline ends.

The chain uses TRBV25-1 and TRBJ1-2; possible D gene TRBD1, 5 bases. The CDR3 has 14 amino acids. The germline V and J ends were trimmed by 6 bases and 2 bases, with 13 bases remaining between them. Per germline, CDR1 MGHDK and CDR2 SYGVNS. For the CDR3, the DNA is TGTGCCAGCAGCCCGATGGGGGGGAACTATGGCTACACCTTC. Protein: CASSPMGGNYGYTF.

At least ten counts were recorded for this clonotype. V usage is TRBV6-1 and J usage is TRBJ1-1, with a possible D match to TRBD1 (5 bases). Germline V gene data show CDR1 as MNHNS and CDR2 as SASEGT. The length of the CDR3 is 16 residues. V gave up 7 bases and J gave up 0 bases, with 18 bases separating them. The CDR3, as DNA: TGTGCCAGCAACCGAATATTGACAGAGCTGAACACTGAAGCTTTCTTT. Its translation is CASNRILTELNTEAFF.

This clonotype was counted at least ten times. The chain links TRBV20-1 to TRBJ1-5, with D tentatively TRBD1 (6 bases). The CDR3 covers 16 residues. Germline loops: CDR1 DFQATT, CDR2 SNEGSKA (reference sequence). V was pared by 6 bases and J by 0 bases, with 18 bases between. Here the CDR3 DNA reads TGCAGTGCCGGAACCGACAGGCTTTATAGCAATCAGCCCCAGCATTTT. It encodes CSAGTDRLYSNQPQHF.

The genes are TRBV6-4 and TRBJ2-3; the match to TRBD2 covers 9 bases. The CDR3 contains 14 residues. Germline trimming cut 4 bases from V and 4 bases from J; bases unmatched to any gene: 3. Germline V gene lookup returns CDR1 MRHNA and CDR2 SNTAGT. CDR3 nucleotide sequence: TGTGCCAGCAGTGCGGCGGGGGGGGCAGATACGCAGTATTTT. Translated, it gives CASSAAGGADTQYF.

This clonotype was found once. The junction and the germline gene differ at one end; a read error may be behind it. CDR3 nucleotide sequence: TGCGCCAGCAGCTTATGGGGGGTCAGTCAAGAGACCCGGTACTTC. Translating gives CASSLWGVSQETRYF. The rearrangement links TRBV5-1 to TRBJ2-5, with TRBD2 as a possible D gene (6 bases). The CDR3 is made up of 15 amino acids. Germline CDR1 is SGHRS and CDR2 is YFSETQ.

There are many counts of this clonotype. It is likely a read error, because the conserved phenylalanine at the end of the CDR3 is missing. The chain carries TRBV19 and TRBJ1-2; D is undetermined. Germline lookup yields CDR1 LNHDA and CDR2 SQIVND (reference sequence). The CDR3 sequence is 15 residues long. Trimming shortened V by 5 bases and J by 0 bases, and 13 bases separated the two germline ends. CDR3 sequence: CASSGFFIPNYGYTS. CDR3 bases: TGTGCCAGTAGTGGATTCTTCATCCCTAACTATGGCTACACCTCC.

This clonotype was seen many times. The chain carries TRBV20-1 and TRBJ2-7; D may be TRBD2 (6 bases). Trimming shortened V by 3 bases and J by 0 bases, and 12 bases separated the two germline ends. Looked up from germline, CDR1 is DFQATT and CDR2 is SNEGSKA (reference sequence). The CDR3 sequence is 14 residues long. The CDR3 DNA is TGCAGTGCTAGTGGGGGACTCCTCTCCTACGAGCAGTACTTC. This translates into CSASGGLLSYEQYF.

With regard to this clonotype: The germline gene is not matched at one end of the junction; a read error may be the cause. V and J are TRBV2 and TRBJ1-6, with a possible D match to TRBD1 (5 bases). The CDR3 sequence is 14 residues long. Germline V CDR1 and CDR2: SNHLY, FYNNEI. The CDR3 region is CASSPGRANSPLRF. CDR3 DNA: TGTGCCAGCAGTCCCGGCAGGGCAAATTCACCCCTCCGCTTT.

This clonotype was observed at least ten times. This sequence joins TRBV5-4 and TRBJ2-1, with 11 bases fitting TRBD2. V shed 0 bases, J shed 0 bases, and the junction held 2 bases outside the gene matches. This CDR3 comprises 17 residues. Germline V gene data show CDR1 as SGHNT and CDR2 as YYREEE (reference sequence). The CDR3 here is CASSLGLAGSSYNEQFF. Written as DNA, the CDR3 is TGTGCCAGCAGCTTGGGACTAGCGGGAAGCTCCTACAATGAGCAGTTCTTC.

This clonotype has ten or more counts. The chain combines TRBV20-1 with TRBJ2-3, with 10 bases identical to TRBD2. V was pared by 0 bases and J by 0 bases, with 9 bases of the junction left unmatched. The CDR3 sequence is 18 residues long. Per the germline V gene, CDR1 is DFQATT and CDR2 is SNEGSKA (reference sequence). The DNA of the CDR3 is TGCAGTGCTAGAGATCTGAGACTAGCGGGTGCTAGCACAGATACGCAGTATTTT. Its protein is CSARDLRLAGASTDTQYF.

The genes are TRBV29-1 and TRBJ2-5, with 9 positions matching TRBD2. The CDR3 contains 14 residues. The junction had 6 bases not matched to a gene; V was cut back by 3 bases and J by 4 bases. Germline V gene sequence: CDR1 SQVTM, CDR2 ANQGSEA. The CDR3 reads CSVETSGLRETQYF. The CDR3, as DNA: TGCAGCGTTGAGACTAGCGGACTAAGAGAGACCCAGTACTTC.

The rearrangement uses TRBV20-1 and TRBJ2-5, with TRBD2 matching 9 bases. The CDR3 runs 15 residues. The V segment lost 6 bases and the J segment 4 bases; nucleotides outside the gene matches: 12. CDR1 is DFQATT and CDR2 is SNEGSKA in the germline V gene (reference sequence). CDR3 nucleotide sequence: TGCAGTGCCGGGAGGAGCGGGGGGCCATCAGAGACCCAGTACTTC. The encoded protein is CSAGRSGGPSETQYF.

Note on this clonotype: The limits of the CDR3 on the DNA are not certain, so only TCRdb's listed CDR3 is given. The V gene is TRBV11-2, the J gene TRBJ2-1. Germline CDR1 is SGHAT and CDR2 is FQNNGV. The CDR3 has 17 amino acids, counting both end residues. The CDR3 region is CASSIYLCSVRNNEQFF.

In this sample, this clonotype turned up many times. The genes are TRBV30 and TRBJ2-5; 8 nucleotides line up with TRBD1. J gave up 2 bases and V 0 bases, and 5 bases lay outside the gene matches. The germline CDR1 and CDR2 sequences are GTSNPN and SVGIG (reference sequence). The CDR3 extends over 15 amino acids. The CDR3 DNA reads TGTGCCTGGAGTGTACAGGACAGGGTACAAGAGACCCAGTACTTC. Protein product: CAWSVQDRVQETQYF.

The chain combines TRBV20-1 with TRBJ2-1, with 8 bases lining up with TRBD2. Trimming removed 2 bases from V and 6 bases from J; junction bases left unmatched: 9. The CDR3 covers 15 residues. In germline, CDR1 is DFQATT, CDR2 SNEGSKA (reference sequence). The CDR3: CSARYGLAEINEQFF. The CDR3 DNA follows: TGCAGTGCTAGATACGGACTAGCAGAAATCAATGAGCAGTTCTTC.

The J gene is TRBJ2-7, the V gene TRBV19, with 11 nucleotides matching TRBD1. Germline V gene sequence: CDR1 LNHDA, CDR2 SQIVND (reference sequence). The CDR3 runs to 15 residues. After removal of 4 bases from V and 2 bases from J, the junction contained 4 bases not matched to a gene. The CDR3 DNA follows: TGTGCCAGTAGTACAGGGACAGGGGGGGCCTACGAGCAGTACTTC. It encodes CASSTGTGGAYEQYF. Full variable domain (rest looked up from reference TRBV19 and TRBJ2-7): DGGITQSPKYLFRKEGQNVTLSCEQNLNHDAMYWYRQDPGQGLRLIYYSQIVNDFQKGDIAEGYSVSREKKESFPLTVTSAQKNPTAFYLCASSTGTGGAYEQYFGPGTRLTVT.

DNA for the CDR3: TGTGCCTGGAAGACACCCGGGACATCAAACACTGAAGCTTTCTTT. This sequence encodes CAWKTPGTSNTEAFF. The gene calls are TRBV30 and TRBJ1-1; possibly TRBD1 for D (6 bases). The V end lost 4 bases, the J end lost 2 bases, and 17 bases lay between the germline ends. CDR1 and CDR2 from the germline V gene are GTSNPN and SVGIG (reference sequence). The CDR3 sequence is 15 residues long.

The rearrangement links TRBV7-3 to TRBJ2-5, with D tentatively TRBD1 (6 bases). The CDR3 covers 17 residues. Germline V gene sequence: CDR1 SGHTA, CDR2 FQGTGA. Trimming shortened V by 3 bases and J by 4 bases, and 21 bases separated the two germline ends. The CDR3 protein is CASSFRTASSLTETQYF. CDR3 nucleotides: TGTGCCAGCAGCTTCCGGACAGCCAGCAGCCTAACAGAGACCCAGTACTTC.

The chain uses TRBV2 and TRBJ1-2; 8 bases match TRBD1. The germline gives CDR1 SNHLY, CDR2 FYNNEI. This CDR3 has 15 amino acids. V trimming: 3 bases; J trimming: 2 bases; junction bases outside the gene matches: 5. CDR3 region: CASSEGDRPNYGYTF. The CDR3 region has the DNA TGTGCCAGCAGTGAGGGGGACAGGCCCAACTATGGCTACACCTTC.

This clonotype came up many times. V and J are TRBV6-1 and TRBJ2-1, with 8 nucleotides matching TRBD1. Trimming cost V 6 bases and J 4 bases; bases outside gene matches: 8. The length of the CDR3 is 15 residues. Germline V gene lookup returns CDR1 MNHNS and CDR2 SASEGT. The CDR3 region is CASSIRGQGYNEQFF. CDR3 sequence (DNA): TGTGCCAGCAGCATACGTGGACAGGGTTACAATGAGCAGTTCTTC.